These 20 T cell receptor beta chains were all obtained from the same sample, sequenced in a study of T cells in Graves' hyperthyroidism and ophthalmopathy (dated by TCRdb to 2018 to 2020). Library preparation employed multiplex PCR. The instrument was an Illumina HiSeq 2000. Amplification of TCR beta CDR3 regions was carried out from RNA transcripts. The TCR CDR3 was subjected to a first round of RT-PCR using the HTBI primer set and the Qiagen OneStep RT-PCR kit. The raw public reads went through TCRdb reprocessing: fastp at Q25, MiXCR clone calling, in-frame beta chains kept. When rows share a CDR3 protein, they turn into one entry using the most common DNA and genes. The sample has 250,000 or so distinct CDR3 sequences on record, about 17% of them singletons. The ten biggest clones cover 25% to 30% of the sample. The sequenced sample was blood. These receptors were obtained from a woman aged 18-35 years with Graves' ophthalmopathy.

V gene TRBV9 combines with J gene TRBJ2-2; either TRBD1 or TRBD2 may fit D (6 bases each). Trimming left V 4 bases short and J 6 bases short, with 19 bases between. The germline gives CDR1 SGDLS, CDR2 YYNGEE. The CDR3 totals 16 residues. Here the CDR3 reads CASSLGGRAQAGELFF. The CDR3 region has the DNA TGTGCCAGCAGCCTGGGGGGCAGGGCCCAGGCCGGGGAGCTGTTTTTT.

In its sample, this clonotype was seen many times. The chain has TRBV14 and TRBJ2-1; D may be TRBD2 (7 bases). CDR1 is SGHDN and CDR2 is FVKESK in the germline V gene. V lost 4 bases and J 7 bases, leaving 17 bases between the germline ends. CDR3 length equals 15 residues. CDR3 DNA: TGTGCCAGCAGCCCCGCCTTGGGAGGGGGGAATGAGCAGTTCTTC. It is translated as CASSPALGGGNEQFF.

This clonotype showed up many times. J is TRBJ2-2 and V is TRBV30; the match to TRBD1 covers 8 bases. V shed 3 bases and J 5 bases; nucleotides not matched to a gene: 5. This CDR3 has 14 amino acids. Germline V gene sequence: CDR1 GTSNPN, CDR2 SVGIG (reference sequence). CDR3 coding DNA: TGTGCCTGGAGCAACAGGGGGGTAACCGGGGAGCTGTTTTTT. Translation: CAWSNRGVTGELFF.

Many counts were recorded for this clonotype. The genes are TRBV12-3 or TRBV12-4 and TRBJ1-1, with 8 bases matching TRBD1. Trimming took 6 bases from V and 4 from J; bases not matched to a gene: 4. CDR3 length: 13 residues. CDR3 coding DNA: TGTGCCAGCAGCCTGACAGGGGCCACTGAAGCTTTCTTT. Translating it yields CASSLTGATEAFF.

This clonotype was seen ten or more times. The chain combines TRBV5-8 with TRBJ1-1; D is uncertain. V was trimmed by 1 base and J by 2 bases, leaving 15 bases between them. The CDR3 is 16 amino acids. The germline V gene encodes CDR1 SGHTS and CDR2 YDEGEE. This CDR3 is CASSLFLGQVNTEAFF. CDR3 DNA: TGTGCCAGCAGCTTGTTCCTCGGCCAAGTTAACACTGAAGCTTTCTTT.

This clonotype was picked up a small number of times. As DNA, the CDR3 is TGCAGTGCTAGTGGCGGGGCTCGGAACACAGATACGCAGTATTTT. Protein product: CSASGGARNTDTQYF. The chain uses TRBV20-1 and TRBJ2-3; possible D gene TRBD2, 6 bases. The CDR3 is made up of 15 amino acids. Trimming shortened V by 3 bases and J by 2 bases, and 15 bases separated the two germline ends. Germline V CDR1 and CDR2: DFQATT, SNEGSKA (reference sequence).

This clonotype was recorded many times. V gene TRBV12-3 or TRBV12-4 combines with J gene TRBJ2-3, with 8 bases aligning to TRBD1. The CDR3 extends over 16 amino acids. The V segment lost 3 bases and the J segment 5 bases; nucleotides outside the gene matches: 10. CDR3 nucleotide sequence: TGTGCCAGCAGTTTTTTAGCTTGGACAGGGCAAGATACGCAGTATTTT. It specifies CASSFLAWTGQDTQYF.

In this sample, this clonotype turned up many times. This chain uses TRBV28 with TRBJ1-5, with TRBD1 identical over 7 bases. Germline CDR1 MDHEN, CDR2 SYDVKM. V trimming: 6 bases; J trimming: 2 bases; junction bases outside the gene matches: 10. The CDR3 totals 16 residues. This CDR3 reads CASSSKRQGGNQPQHF. The CDR3 nucleotides are TGTGCCAGCAGCTCAAAGCGACAGGGAGGCAATCAGCCCCAGCATTTT.

This clonotype has a count of ten or more. The chain uses TRBV3-1 and TRBJ2-3; D might be TRBD2 (6 bases). V dropped 1 base and J dropped 3 bases, with 14 bases sitting between them. The CDR3 contains 16 residues. Germline CDR1 LGHDT, CDR2 YNNKEL (reference sequence). CDR3 sequence reads: CASSQGLVRLTDTQYF. CDR3 bases: TGTGCCAGCAGCCAAGGACTAGTAAGGTTAACAGATACGCAGTATTTT.

The chain is built from TRBV10-3 and TRBJ2-4; 10 bases fit TRBD1. The CDR3 consists of 17 residues. V shed 6 bases, J shed 0 bases, and the junction held 8 bases outside the gene matches. Germline lookup yields CDR1 ENHRY and CDR2 SYGVKD. Written as DNA, the CDR3 is TGTGCCATCAGCCCGGGACAGGGGCCACTAGCCAAAAACATTCAGTACTTC. Translation gives CAISPGQGPLAKNIQYF.

This clonotype was picked up many times. V is TRBV20-1 and J is TRBJ1-2, with a possible D match to TRBD1 (5 bases). The CDR3 is made up of 14 amino acids. Germline V gene data show CDR1 as DFQATT and CDR2 as SNEGSKA (reference sequence). V lost 5 bases, J lost 8 bases, and 21 bases lay in between. CDR3 sequence (DNA): TGCAGTGCTTCGATCCGGGACGGCGGCCTCGGCTACACCTTC. This encodes CSASIRDGGLGYTF.

This clonotype was observed at least ten times. The CDR3 coding sequence is TGTGCCAGCAGCCAAGATGAAGGACAGCCATCCTACGAGCAGTACTTC. This translates into CASSQDEGQPSYEQYF. This chain connects TRBV14 to TRBJ2-7; possibly TRBD1 for D (6 bases). Germline V lookup: CDR1 SGHDN, CDR2 FVKESK. The CDR3 extends over 16 amino acids. Trimming removed 0 bases from V and 1 base from J, with 13 bases in between. Based on the CDR3 plus reference TRBV14 and TRBJ2-7, the full variable domain is EAGVTQFPSHSVIEKGQTVTLRCDPISGHDNLYWYRRVMGKEIKFLLHFVKESKQDESGMPNNRFLAERTGGTYSTLKVQPAELEDSGVYFCASSQDEGQPSYEQYFGPGTRLTVT.

This clonotype was seen more than once but under ten times. This chain links TRBV19 with TRBJ1-1; D call uncertain. Trimming removed 7 bases from V and 0 bases from J, with 12 bases in between. The CDR3 totals 14 residues. Germline CDR1 is LNHDA and CDR2 is SQIVND (reference sequence). CDR3 nucleotide sequence: TGTGCCAGTAACCCAGGCACGATGAACACTGAAGCTTTCTTT. Protein sequence: CASNPGTMNTEAFF. Variable domain in full (rest from reference TRBV19 and TRBJ1-1): DGGITQSPKYLFRKEGQNVTLSCEQNLNHDAMYWYRQDPGQGLRLIYYSQIVNDFQKGDIAEGYSVSREKKESFPLTVTSAQKNPTAFYLCASNPGTMNTEAFFGQGTRLTVV.

Notes on this clonotype: With a much larger clone just one base away, this may be a read error. This rearrangement joins TRBV29-1 to TRBJ1-1, with TRBD1 matching 8 bases. The germline gives CDR1 SQVTM, CDR2 ANQGSEA. The CDR3 runs 13 residues. CDR3 in DNA: TGCGGCGGTGCAGGACAGGGGAACACTGAAGCTTTCTTT. This translates into CGGAGQGNTEAFF.

This clonotype was found once. The rearrangement links TRBV6-1 to TRBJ2-1; unclear D gene. The CDR3 length is 14 residues. Trimming removed 7 bases from V and 7 bases from J, with 17 bases in between. The germline gives CDR1 MNHNS, CDR2 SASEGT. The CDR3 region has the DNA TGTGCCAGCAAAAGGTTAGTGGGAATGAATGAGCAGTTCTTC. Translating it yields CASKRLVGMNEQFF.

The chain carries TRBV9 and TRBJ2-5; the D gene is possibly TRBD2 (6 bases). This CDR3 is 16 amino acids long. The V end lost 0 bases, the J end lost 2 bases, and 14 bases lay between the germline ends. The germline CDR1 and CDR2 sequences are SGDLS and YYNGEE. CDR3 region: CASSVEGALAQETQYF. Written as DNA, the CDR3 is TGTGCCAGCAGCGTAGAAGGGGCCCTAGCGCAAGAGACCCAGTACTTC.

This clonotype occurred many times. This sequence joins TRBV4-2 and TRBJ2-7, with 11 bases aligning to TRBD2. J was trimmed by 0 bases and V by 2 bases; bases with no gene match: 3. Germline CDR1 is LGHNA and CDR2 is YNFKEQ. The CDR3 totals 16 residues. The CDR3 region has the DNA TGTGCCAGCAGCCAACCGACTAGCGGGGTCTCCTACGAGCAGTACTTC. This gives the protein CASSQPTSGVSYEQYF.

This clonotype was found many times. The chain joins TRBV27 to TRBJ2-5; TRBD2 matches 14 bases. This CDR3 comprises 16 residues. The V segment lost 6 bases and the J segment 5 bases; nucleotides outside the gene matches: 8. Germline V gives CDR1 MNHEY, CDR2 SMNVEV (reference sequence). The CDR3 spells CASSQTSGRVVETQYF. DNA for the CDR3: TGTGCCAGCAGCCAGACTAGCGGGAGGGTCGTGGAGACCCAGTACTTC.

This clonotype was recorded many times. J is TRBJ2-5 and V is TRBV20-1; D unclear. CDR1 is DFQATT, CDR2 SNEGSKA, per germline (reference sequence). The CDR3 contains 11 residues. Trimming left V 5 bases short and J 1 base short, with 5 bases between. CDR3 residues: CSARPQETQYF. The CDR3 DNA sequence: TGCAGTGCTCGACCCCAAGAGACCCAGTACTTC.

The V gene is TRBV7-9, the J gene TRBJ2-7; TRBD2 matches at 10 bases. CDR1 is SEHNR, CDR2 FQNEAQ, per germline (reference sequence). The CDR3 runs to 15 residues. J lost 3 bases, V lost 7 bases, and 9 bases had no gene match. The CDR3: CASTDLAGVFYEQYF. The DNA of the CDR3 is TGTGCCAGCACCGATCTAGCGGGAGTCTTCTACGAGCAGTACTTC.